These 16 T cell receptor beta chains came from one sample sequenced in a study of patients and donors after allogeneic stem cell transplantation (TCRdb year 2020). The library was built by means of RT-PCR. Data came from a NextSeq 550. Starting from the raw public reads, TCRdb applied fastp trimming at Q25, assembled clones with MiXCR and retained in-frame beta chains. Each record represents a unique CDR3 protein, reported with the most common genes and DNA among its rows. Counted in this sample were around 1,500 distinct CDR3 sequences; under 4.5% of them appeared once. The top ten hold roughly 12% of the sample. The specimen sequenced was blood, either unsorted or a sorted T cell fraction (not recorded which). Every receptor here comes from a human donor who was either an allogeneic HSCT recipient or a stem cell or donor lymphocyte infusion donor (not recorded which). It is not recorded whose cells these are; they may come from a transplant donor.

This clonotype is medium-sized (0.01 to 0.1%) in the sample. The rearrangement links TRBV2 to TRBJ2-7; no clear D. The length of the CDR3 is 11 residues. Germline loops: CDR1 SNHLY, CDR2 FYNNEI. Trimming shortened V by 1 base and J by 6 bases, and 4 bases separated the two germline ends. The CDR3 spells CASSEVGEQYF. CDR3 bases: TGTGCCAGCAGTGAAGTTGGCGAGCAGTACTTC.

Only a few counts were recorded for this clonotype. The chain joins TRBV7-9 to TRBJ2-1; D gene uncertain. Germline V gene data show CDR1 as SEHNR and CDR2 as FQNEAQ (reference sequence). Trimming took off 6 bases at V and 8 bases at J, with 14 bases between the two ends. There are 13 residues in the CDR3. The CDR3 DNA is TGTGCCAGCAGTCCCGACCTCCCTGATGAGCAGTTCTTC. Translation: CASSPDLPDEQFF. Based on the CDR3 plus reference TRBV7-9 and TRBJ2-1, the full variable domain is DTGVSQNPRHKITKRGQNVTFRCDPISEHNRLYWYRQTLGQGPEFLTYFQNEAQLEKSRLLSDRFSAERPKGSFSTLEIQRTEQGDSAMYLCASSPDLPDEQFFGPGTRLTVL.

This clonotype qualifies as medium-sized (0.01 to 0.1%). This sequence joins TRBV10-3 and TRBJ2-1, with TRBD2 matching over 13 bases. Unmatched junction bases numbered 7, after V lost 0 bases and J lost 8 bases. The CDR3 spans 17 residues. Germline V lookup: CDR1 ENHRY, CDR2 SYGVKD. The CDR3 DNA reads TGTGCCATCAGTGAGTCAGAACGGACTAGCGGGAGCTATGAGCAGTTCTTC. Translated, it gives CAISESERTSGSYEQFF.

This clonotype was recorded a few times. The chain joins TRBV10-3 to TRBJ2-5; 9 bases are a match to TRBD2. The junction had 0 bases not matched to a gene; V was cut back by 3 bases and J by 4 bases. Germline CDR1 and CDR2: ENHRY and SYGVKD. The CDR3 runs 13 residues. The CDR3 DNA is TGTGCCATCAGTGAACTAGCGGGAGAGACCCAGTACTTC. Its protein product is CAISELAGETQYF.

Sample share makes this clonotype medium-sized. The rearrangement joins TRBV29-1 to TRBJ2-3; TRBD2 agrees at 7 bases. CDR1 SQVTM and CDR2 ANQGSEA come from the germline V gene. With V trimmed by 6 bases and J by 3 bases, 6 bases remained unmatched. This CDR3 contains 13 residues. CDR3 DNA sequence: TGCAGCGTACCCCGGGAGGAGACAGATACGCAGTATTTT. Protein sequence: CSVPREETDTQYF.

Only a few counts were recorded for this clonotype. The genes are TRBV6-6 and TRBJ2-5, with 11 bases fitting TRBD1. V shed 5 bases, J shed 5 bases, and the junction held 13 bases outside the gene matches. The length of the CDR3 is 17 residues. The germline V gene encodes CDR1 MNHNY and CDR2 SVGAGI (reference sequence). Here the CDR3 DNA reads TGTGCCAGCAGTATCTCATGGACAGGGGGCTTTGAGGAGACCCAGTACTTC. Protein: CASSISWTGGFEETQYF.

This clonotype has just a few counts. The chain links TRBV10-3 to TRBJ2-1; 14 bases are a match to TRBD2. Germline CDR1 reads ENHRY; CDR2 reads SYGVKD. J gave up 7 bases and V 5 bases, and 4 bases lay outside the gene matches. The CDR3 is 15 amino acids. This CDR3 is CAISQTSGRGNEQFF. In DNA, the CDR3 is TGTGCCATCAGTCAGACTAGCGGGAGGGGTAATGAGCAGTTCTTC.

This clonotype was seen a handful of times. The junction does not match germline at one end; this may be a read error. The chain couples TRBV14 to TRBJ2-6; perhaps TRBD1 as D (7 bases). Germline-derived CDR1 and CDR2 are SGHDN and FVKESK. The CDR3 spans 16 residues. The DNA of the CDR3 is TGTGCCAGCAGCCAGACAGGGTTGGACGGGGGCAACGTCCTGACTTTC. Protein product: CASSQTGLDGGNVLTF.

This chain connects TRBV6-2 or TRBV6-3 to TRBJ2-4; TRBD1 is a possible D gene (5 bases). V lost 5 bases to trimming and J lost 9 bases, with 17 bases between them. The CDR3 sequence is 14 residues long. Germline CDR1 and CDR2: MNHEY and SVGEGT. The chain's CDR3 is CASSTLDNWGIQYF. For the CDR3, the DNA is TGTGCCAGCAGTACCCTGGACAATTGGGGCATTCAGTACTTC.

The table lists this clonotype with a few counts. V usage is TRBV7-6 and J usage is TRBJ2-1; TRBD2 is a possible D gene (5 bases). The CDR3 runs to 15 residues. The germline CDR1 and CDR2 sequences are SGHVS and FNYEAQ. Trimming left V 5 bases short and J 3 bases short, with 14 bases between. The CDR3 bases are TGTGCCAGCAGCGTGAGGGATACCGGCTACAATGAGCAGTTCTTC. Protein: CASSVRDTGYNEQFF.

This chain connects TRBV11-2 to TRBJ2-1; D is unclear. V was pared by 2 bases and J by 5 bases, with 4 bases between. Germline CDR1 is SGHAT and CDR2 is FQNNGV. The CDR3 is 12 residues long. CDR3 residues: CASSLTDNEQFF. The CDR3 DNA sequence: TGTGCCAGCAGCTTAACAGACAATGAGCAGTTCTTC.

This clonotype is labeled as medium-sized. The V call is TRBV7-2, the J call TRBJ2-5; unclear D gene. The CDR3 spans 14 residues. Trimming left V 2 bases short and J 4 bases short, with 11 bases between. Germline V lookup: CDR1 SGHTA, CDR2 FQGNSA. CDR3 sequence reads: CASSLSYEVETQYF. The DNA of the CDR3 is TGTGCCAGCAGCTTATCCTACGAGGTAGAGACCCAGTACTTC.

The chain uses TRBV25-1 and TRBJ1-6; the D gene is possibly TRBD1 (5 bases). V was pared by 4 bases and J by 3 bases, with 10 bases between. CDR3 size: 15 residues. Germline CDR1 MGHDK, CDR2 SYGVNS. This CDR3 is CASSARQLYNSPLHF. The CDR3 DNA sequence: TGTGCCAGCAGTGCGAGACAGCTCTATAATTCACCCCTCCACTTT.

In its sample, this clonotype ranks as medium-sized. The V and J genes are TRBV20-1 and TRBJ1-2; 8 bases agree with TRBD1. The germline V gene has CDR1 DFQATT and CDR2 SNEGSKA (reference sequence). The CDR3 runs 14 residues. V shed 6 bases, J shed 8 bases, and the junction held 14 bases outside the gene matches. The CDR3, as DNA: TGCAGTGCCCAATTCAGAGGACAGGGTCAAGGCTACACCTTC. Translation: CSAQFRGQGQGYTF.

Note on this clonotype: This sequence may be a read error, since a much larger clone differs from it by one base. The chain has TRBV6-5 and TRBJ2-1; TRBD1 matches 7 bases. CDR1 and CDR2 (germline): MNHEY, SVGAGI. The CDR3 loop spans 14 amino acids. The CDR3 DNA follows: TGTGCCAGCAGTCTCCGGGACAGCTACAGTGAGCAGTTCTTC. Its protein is CASSLRDSYSEQFF.

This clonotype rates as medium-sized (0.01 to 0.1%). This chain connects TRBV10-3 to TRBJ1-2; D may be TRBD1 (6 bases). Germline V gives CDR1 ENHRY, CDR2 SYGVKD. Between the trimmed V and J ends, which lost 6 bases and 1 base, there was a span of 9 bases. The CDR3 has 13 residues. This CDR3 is CAISADSNYGYTF. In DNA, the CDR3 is TGTGCCATCAGCGCGGACAGTAACTATGGCTACACCTTC.